This TCR beta chain was recovered during a study of T cell repertoires in cytomegalovirus infection. Study-wide results and caveats: CMV carriers having the relevant HLA were flagged by cumulative public TCR beta family frequency. HLA-C-restricted CMV-specific TCR beta clonotypes were dominant in the ex vivo response.

This clonotype was observed a few times. Its antigen is undetermined. Germline-derived CDR1 and CDR2 are LNHDA and SQIVND (reference sequence). Trimming removed 5 bases at V and 8 bases at J, with 13 bases between. The CDR3 has 13 residues. TCRdb ran MiXCR on the reads and lists one entry per CDR3 protein. This table has under 850,000 distinct CDR3 sequences, 30% to 35% appearing once. The V and J genes are TRBV19 and TRBJ2-1, with D possibly being TRBD1 (5 bases). This specimen consisted of cultured PBMCs, obtained from culture after CMV antigen stimulation. This TCR was sampled from a human donor in good health (CMV status not recorded). Some clones in this sample may be carry-over from other donors' samples. The CDR3 sequence: CASSASTVDEQFF. CDR3 in DNA: TGTGCCAGTAGTGCCTCGACAGTTGATGAGCAGTTCTTC.